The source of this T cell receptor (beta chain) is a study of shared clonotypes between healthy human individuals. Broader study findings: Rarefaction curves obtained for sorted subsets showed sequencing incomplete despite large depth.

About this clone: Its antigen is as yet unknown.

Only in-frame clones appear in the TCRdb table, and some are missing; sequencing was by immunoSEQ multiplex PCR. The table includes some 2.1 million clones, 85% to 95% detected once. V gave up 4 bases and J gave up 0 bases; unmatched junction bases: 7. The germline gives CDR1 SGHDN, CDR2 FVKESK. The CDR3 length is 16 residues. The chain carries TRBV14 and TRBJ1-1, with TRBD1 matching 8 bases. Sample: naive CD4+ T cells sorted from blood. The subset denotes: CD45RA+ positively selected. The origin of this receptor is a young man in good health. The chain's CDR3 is CASSLRQGNMNTEAFF. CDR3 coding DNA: TGTGCCAGCAGCCTAAGACAGGGGAACATGAACACTGAAGCTTTCTTT.